The rows below give T cell receptor beta chains drawn from one sample of a study of patients and donors after allogeneic stem cell transplantation. MiXCR, applied by TCRdb to the RT-PCR reads, yields one record per CDR3 protein. This sample has about 160,000 distinct CDR3 sequences; 24% occur once, and the top ten carry roughly a quarter. Sequences were obtained from blood, either unsorted or a sorted T cell fraction (not recorded which). The receptors were gathered from a human donor who was either an allogeneic HSCT recipient or a stem cell or donor lymphocyte infusion donor (not recorded which). It is not recorded whose cells these are; they may come from a transplant donor. CDR3s include the opening cysteine and the closing phenylalanine or tryptophan. Fields, in order: D gene, V gene, clone size, CDR3 length, J gene, CDR3 DNA, CDR3 protein. A D gene is named only where the DNA matches it firmly. Expanded clones are given a class, and other clones once, few, many or no size at all.

d_call: .; v_call: TRBV5-1; clone_size: few; cdr3_length: 16; j_call: TRBJ2-6; cdr3_nt: TGCGCCAGCAGCTTGGTGAGGGGCTCTGGGGCCAACGTCCTGACTTTC; cdr3_aa: CASSLVRGSGANVLTF
d_call: .; v_call: TRBV12-3/TRBV12-4; clone_size: few; cdr3_length: 11; j_call: TRBJ2-1; cdr3_nt: TGTGCCAGCATGGACGGGGGTGAGCAGTTCTTC; cdr3_aa: CASMDGGEQFF
d_call: .; v_call: TRBV5-1; clone_size: .; cdr3_length: 15; j_call: TRBJ1-2; cdr3_nt: TGCGCCAGCAGCTACAACCCGAGGCAGGATGACGGCTACACCTTC; cdr3_aa: CASSYNPRQDDGYTF
d_call: TRBD2; v_call: TRBV10-2; clone_size: .; cdr3_length: 15; j_call: TRBJ2-3; cdr3_nt: TGCGCCAGCAGTTCTAAGCGGGGGGCCACAGATACGCAGTATTTT; cdr3_aa: CASSSKRGATDTQYF
d_call: .; v_call: TRBV4-2; clone_size: .; cdr3_length: 16; j_call: TRBJ2-1; cdr3_nt: TGTGCCAGCAGCCAAGCGTTCCTTAGTCCGGGAGCTGAGCAGTTCTTC; cdr3_aa: CASSQAFLSPGAEQFF
d_call: .; v_call: TRBV18; clone_size: .; cdr3_length: 13; j_call: TRBJ1-5; cdr3_nt: TGTGCCAGCTCACAAGGGGAAAATCAGCCCCAGCATTTT; cdr3_aa: CASSQGENQPQHF
d_call: TRBD1; v_call: TRBV12-3/TRBV12-4; clone_size: .; cdr3_length: 21; j_call: TRBJ1-3; cdr3_nt: TGTGCCAGCACCCCACAGGGGGCCATATCCGGCCACAGAGTCTCTGGAAACACCATATATTTT; cdr3_aa: CASTPQGAISGHRVSGNTIYF
d_call: .; v_call: TRBV5-1; clone_size: .; cdr3_length: 13; j_call: TRBJ2-7; cdr3_nt: TGCGCCAGCAGCTTCTTGTTATGGTGCGAGCAGTACTTC; cdr3_aa: CASSFLLWCEQYF
d_call: .; v_call: TRBV7-3; clone_size: many; cdr3_length: 15; j_call: TRBJ1-4; cdr3_nt: TGTGCCAGCAGCCCCAAAAGGGTTGGGATCGAAAAACTGTTTTTT; cdr3_aa: CASSPKRVGIEKLFF
d_call: TRBD1; v_call: TRBV20-1; clone_size: .; cdr3_length: 13; j_call: TRBJ2-7; cdr3_nt: TGCAGTGCTGGACAGGGGATTTCGTCCGAGCAGTACTTC; cdr3_aa: CSAGQGISSEQYF
d_call: TRBD2; v_call: TRBV20-1; clone_size: few; cdr3_length: 15; j_call: TRBJ2-7; cdr3_nt: TGCAGTGCTAGAGGCTGGGGACTAGCGGTACAGGAGCAGTACTTC; cdr3_aa: CSARGWGLAVQEQYF
d_call: .; v_call: TRBV10-3; clone_size: few; cdr3_length: 16; j_call: TRBJ2-3; cdr3_nt: TGTGCCATCAGTGAGGGGCAGGGACGTGCTGAAGATACGCAGTATTTT; cdr3_aa: CAISEGQGRAEDTQYF
d_call: .; v_call: TRBV10-1; clone_size: .; cdr3_length: 16; j_call: TRBJ2-3; cdr3_nt: TGCGCCAGCAGTGAGTCGAGCGGCAGCCAAGGAGATACGCAGTATTTT; cdr3_aa: CASSESSGSQGDTQYF
d_call: .; v_call: TRBV5-1; clone_size: .; cdr3_length: 15; j_call: TRBJ2-5; cdr3_nt: TGCGCCAGCAGCTTGCGAAGCGGGCCACAAGAGACCCAGTACTTC; cdr3_aa: CASSLRSGPQETQYF
d_call: .; v_call: TRBV12-3/TRBV12-4; clone_size: .; cdr3_length: 12; j_call: TRBJ2-7; cdr3_nt: TGTGCCAGCATGAGATCTACCTACGAGCAGTACTTC; cdr3_aa: CASMRSTYEQYF
d_call: .; v_call: TRBV7-9; clone_size: .; cdr3_length: 13; j_call: TRBJ2-7; cdr3_nt: TGTGCCGGGGGGGCCAAGGGCCACTACGAGCAGTACTTC; cdr3_aa: CAGGAKGHYEQYF
d_call: .; v_call: TRBV12-3/TRBV12-4; clone_size: many; cdr3_length: 15; j_call: TRBJ1-2; cdr3_nt: TGTGCCAGCTCGCGAGCGGCAGGAGGCCAGAGGGGCTACACCTTC; cdr3_aa: CASSRAAGGQRGYTF
d_call: .; v_call: TRBV29-1; clone_size: .; cdr3_length: 15; j_call: TRBJ2-7; cdr3_nt: TGCAGCGTTGAGGATAGGAGTGGACCGGCCCTCGAGCAGTACTTC; cdr3_aa: CSVEDRSGPALEQYF
d_call: .; v_call: TRBV7-9; clone_size: few; cdr3_length: 13; j_call: TRBJ1-2; cdr3_nt: TGTGCCAGCAGCTTAGATCGGAAGGATGGCTACACCTTC; cdr3_aa: CASSLDRKDGYTF
d_call: TRBD1; v_call: TRBV5-1; clone_size: few; cdr3_length: 15; j_call: TRBJ1-2; cdr3_nt: TGCGCCAGCAGCCGGGACAGGGGTGATGACTATGGCTACACCTTC; cdr3_aa: CASSRDRGDDYGYTF
d_call: .; v_call: TRBV5-1; clone_size: many; cdr3_length: 13; j_call: TRBJ2-7; cdr3_nt: TGTGCCAGCAGTTTAGTTGGCAGCTACGAGCAGTACTTC; cdr3_aa: CASSLVGSYEQYF
d_call: TRBD1; v_call: TRBV5-1; clone_size: .; cdr3_length: 15; j_call: TRBJ2-2; cdr3_nt: TGCGCCAGCAGCTCCGGGACAGGGCGGTCCGGGGAGCTGTTTTTT; cdr3_aa: CASSSGTGRSGELFF
d_call: .; v_call: TRBV2; clone_size: .; cdr3_length: 15; j_call: TRBJ2-7; cdr3_nt: TGTGCCAGCAGTGAAGAACAGGCCCCGTGGTACGAGCAGTACTTC; cdr3_aa: CASSEEQAPWYEQYF
d_call: .; v_call: TRBV15; clone_size: .; cdr3_length: 13; j_call: TRBJ1-1; cdr3_nt: TGTGCCACCAGCGGTGACATGAACACTGAAGCTTTCTTT; cdr3_aa: CATSGDMNTEAFF
d_call: .; v_call: TRBV2; clone_size: .; cdr3_length: 16; j_call: TRBJ2-5; cdr3_nt: TGTGCCAGCAGTGATTCGACAGGGAGGTTACAAGAGACCCAGTACTTC; cdr3_aa: CASSDSTGRLQETQYF
d_call: .; v_call: TRBV20-1; clone_size: few; cdr3_length: 14; j_call: TRBJ2-2; cdr3_nt: TGCAGTGCTAGAGATCCGCGGGGATCCGGGGAGCTGTTTTTT; cdr3_aa: CSARDPRGSGELFF
d_call: .; v_call: TRBV20-1; clone_size: .; cdr3_length: 15; j_call: TRBJ2-5; cdr3_nt: TGCAGTGCTAGAGATGGTAGGGAGCTGGAAGAGACCCAGTACTTC; cdr3_aa: CSARDGRELEETQYF
d_call: .; v_call: TRBV9; clone_size: .; cdr3_length: 14; j_call: TRBJ2-7; cdr3_nt: TGTGCCAGCAGCGGAGAGGGTAGCTTCTACGAGCAGTACTTC; cdr3_aa: CASSGEGSFYEQYF
d_call: .; v_call: TRBV7-8; clone_size: .; cdr3_length: 12; j_call: TRBJ1-2; cdr3_nt: TGTGCCAGCAGCTTCATTTTTGGTGGCTACACCTTC; cdr3_aa: CASSFIFGGYTF
d_call: TRBD1; v_call: TRBV4-3; clone_size: few; cdr3_length: 12; j_call: TRBJ2-3; cdr3_nt: TGCGCCAGCAGCCATCCGGGACAGTCGCAGTATTTT; cdr3_aa: CASSHPGQSQYF
d_call: .; v_call: TRBV21-1; clone_size: few; cdr3_length: 12; j_call: TRBJ1-5; cdr3_nt: TGTGCCAGCAGCATAATGGGTCAGCCCCAGCATTTT; cdr3_aa: CASSIMGQPQHF
d_call: .; v_call: TRBV6-5; clone_size: .; cdr3_length: 14; j_call: TRBJ1-1; cdr3_nt: TGTGCCAGCAGTTACGGTCAGGAGAGCACTGAAGCTTTCTTT; cdr3_aa: CASSYGQESTEAFF
d_call: TRBD2; v_call: TRBV4-2; clone_size: few; cdr3_length: 15; j_call: TRBJ2-3; cdr3_nt: TGTGCCAGCAGCCAAGATTGGGGGAGGGAGGATACGCAGTATTTT; cdr3_aa: CASSQDWGREDTQYF
d_call: .; v_call: TRBV6-5; clone_size: many; cdr3_length: 14; j_call: TRBJ1-1; cdr3_nt: TGTGCCAGCAGCCCGGCAGGGCTGAACACTGAAGCTTTCTTT; cdr3_aa: CASSPAGLNTEAFF
d_call: .; v_call: TRBV13; clone_size: .; cdr3_length: 20; j_call: TRBJ2-5; cdr3_nt: TGTGCCAGCAGCTCACCAGGGGTTTGGGGCCCAAAATCCTACCAAGAGACCCAGTACTTC; cdr3_aa: CASSSPGVWGPKSYQETQYF
d_call: .; v_call: TRBV12-3/TRBV12-4; clone_size: .; cdr3_length: 15; j_call: TRBJ2-5; cdr3_nt: TGTGCCAGCAGTTTTTCGCGGGACTCTCAAGAGACCCAGTACTTC; cdr3_aa: CASSFSRDSQETQYF
d_call: .; v_call: TRBV3-1; clone_size: few; cdr3_length: 14; j_call: TRBJ1-1; cdr3_nt: TGTGCCAGCAGCCCCTGGGGGGGCGGCACTGAAGCTTTCTTT; cdr3_aa: CASSPWGGGTEAFF
d_call: .; v_call: TRBV5-1; clone_size: many; cdr3_length: 15; j_call: TRBJ1-2; cdr3_nt: TGCGCCAGCAGCTTGGATTATGGGGGAAACTATGGCTACACCTTC; cdr3_aa: CASSLDYGGNYGYTF
d_call: .; v_call: TRBV6-5; clone_size: many; cdr3_length: 13; j_call: TRBJ1-2; cdr3_nt: TGTGCCAGCACACCGGGGGCTAACTATGGCTACACCTTC; cdr3_aa: CASTPGANYGYTF
d_call: .; v_call: TRBV7-9; clone_size: .; cdr3_length: 14; j_call: TRBJ2-2; cdr3_nt: TGTGCCAGCAGCTCCGTCGAGCACACCGGGGAGCTGTTTTTT; cdr3_aa: CASSSVEHTGELFF
d_call: .; v_call: TRBV5-1; clone_size: few; cdr3_length: 14; j_call: TRBJ2-5; cdr3_nt: TGCGCCAGCAGCTTGCTGGGATCACAAGAGACCCAGTACTTC; cdr3_aa: CASSLLGSQETQYF
d_call: .; v_call: TRBV27; clone_size: .; cdr3_length: 11; j_call: TRBJ2-7; cdr3_nt: TGTGCCAGCATGTTGGGGTACGAGCAGTACTTC; cdr3_aa: CASMLGYEQYF
d_call: TRBD2; v_call: TRBV20-1; clone_size: .; cdr3_length: 14; j_call: TRBJ2-2; cdr3_nt: TGCAGTGCCGCGGGGTCTAGCGGGACCGGGGAGCTGTTTTTT; cdr3_aa: CSAAGSSGTGELFF
d_call: .; v_call: TRBV13; clone_size: .; cdr3_length: 12; j_call: TRBJ1-1; cdr3_nt: TGTGCCAGTACAGGGCTGGGCACTGAAGCTTACTTT; cdr3_aa: CASTGLGTEAYF
d_call: .; v_call: TRBV19; clone_size: few; cdr3_length: 14; j_call: TRBJ1-5; cdr3_nt: TGTGCCAGTAGTATGATGGGAGGCATAATGACCCAGCATTTT; cdr3_aa: CASSMMGGIMTQHF
d_call: .; v_call: TRBV5-1; clone_size: .; cdr3_length: 13; j_call: TRBJ2-7; cdr3_nt: TGCGCCAGCAGCCCCATACAAGGCTACGAGCAGTACTTC; cdr3_aa: CASSPIQGYEQYF
d_call: .; v_call: TRBV3-1; clone_size: few; cdr3_length: 14; j_call: TRBJ2-7; cdr3_nt: TGTGCCAGCAGCCAACCCCCGGGGTACTACGAGCAGTACTTC; cdr3_aa: CASSQPPGYYEQYF
d_call: .; v_call: TRBV12-3/TRBV12-4; clone_size: .; cdr3_length: 15; j_call: TRBJ2-2; cdr3_nt: TGTGCCAGCAGTTCATCTAGCTGGAACACCGGGGAGCTGTTTTTT; cdr3_aa: CASSSSSWNTGELFF
d_call: TRBD2; v_call: TRBV7-8; clone_size: once; cdr3_length: 16; j_call: TRBJ2-1; cdr3_nt: TGTGCCAGCAGCTTTATAGCGGGAGGGCGAAGCAATGAGCAGTTCTTC; cdr3_aa: CASSFIAGGRSNEQFF
d_call: .; v_call: TRBV7-2; clone_size: few; cdr3_length: 15; j_call: TRBJ2-5; cdr3_nt: TGTGCCAGCAGCCCCCCGACCGGACTCCAAGAGACCCAGTACTTC; cdr3_aa: CASSPPTGLQETQYF
d_call: TRBD1; v_call: TRBV27; clone_size: .; cdr3_length: 17; j_call: TRBJ1-1; cdr3_nt: TGTGCCAGCAGTGGGCCTAACTACAGGGGGCTGAACACTGAAGCTTTCTTT; cdr3_aa: CASSGPNYRGLNTEAFF
d_call: TRBD1; v_call: TRBV20-1; clone_size: few; cdr3_length: 13; j_call: TRBJ1-1; cdr3_nt: TGCAGTGCTTCTCCGGGGACAGCCACTGAAGCTTTCTTT; cdr3_aa: CSASPGTATEAFF
d_call: TRBD1; v_call: TRBV3-1; clone_size: .; cdr3_length: 19; j_call: TRBJ2-5; cdr3_nt: TGTGCCAGCAGCCCCGGGGACAGGGGGCTTTGGATAGATTTAGAGACCCAGTACTTC; cdr3_aa: CASSPGDRGLWIDLETQYF
d_call: .; v_call: TRBV6-6; clone_size: few; cdr3_length: 16; j_call: TRBJ1-3; cdr3_nt: TGTGCCAGCACCCGACGGGTAGGACAGCGATCAAACACCATATATTTT; cdr3_aa: CASTRRVGQRSNTIYF
d_call: .; v_call: TRBV28; clone_size: many; cdr3_length: 12; j_call: TRBJ1-6; cdr3_nt: TGTGCCAGCAGTTTTGAGGGTTCACCCCTCCACTTT; cdr3_aa: CASSFEGSPLHF